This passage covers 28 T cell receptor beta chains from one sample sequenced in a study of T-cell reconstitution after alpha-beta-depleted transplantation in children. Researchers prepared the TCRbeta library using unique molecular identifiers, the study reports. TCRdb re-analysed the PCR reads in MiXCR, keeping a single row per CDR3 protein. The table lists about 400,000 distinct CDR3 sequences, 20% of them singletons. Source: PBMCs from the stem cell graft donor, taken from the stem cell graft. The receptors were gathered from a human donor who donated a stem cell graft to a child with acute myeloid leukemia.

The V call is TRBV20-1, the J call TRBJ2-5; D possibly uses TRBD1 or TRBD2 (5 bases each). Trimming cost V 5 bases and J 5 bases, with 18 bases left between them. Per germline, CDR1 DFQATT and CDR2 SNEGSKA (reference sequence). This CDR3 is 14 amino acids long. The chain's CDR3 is CSALGDGVWETQYF. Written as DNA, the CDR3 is TGCAGTGCTCTAGGGGACGGGGTTTGGGAGACCCAGTACTTC.

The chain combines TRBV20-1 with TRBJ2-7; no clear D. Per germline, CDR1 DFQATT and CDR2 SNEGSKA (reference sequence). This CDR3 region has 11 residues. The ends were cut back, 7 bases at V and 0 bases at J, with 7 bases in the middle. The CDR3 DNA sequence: TGCAGTGGTTCTGACTCCTACGAGCAGTACTTC. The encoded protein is CSGSDSYEQYF.

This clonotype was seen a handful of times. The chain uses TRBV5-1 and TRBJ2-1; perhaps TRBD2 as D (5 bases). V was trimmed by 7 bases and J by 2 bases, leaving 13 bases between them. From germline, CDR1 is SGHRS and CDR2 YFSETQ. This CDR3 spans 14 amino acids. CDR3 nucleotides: TGCGCCAGCCGATTCAGCGGAACCTACAATGAGCAGTTCTTC. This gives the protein CASRFSGTYNEQFF.

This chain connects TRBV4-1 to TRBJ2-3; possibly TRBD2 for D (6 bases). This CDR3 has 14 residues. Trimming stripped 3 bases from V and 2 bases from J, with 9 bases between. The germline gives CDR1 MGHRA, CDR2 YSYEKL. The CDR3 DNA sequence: TGCGCCAGCAGCCAGACGGGAGTCACAGATACGCAGTATTTT. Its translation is CASSQTGVTDTQYF.

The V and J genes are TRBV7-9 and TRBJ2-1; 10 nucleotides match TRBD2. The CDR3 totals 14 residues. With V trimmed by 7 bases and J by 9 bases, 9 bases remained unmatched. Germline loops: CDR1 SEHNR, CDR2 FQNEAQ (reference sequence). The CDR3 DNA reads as TGTGCCAGCATCGGGCTAGCGGGAGCTCGTGAGCAGTTCTTC. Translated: CASIGLAGAREQFF.

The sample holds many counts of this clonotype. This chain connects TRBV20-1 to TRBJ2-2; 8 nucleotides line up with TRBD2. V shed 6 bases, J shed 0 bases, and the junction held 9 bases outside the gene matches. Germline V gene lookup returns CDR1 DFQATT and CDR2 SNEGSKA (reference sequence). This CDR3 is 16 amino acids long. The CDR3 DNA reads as TGCAGTGCCCCGGGACTAGAAATGGCGAACACCGGGGAGCTGTTTTTT. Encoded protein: CSAPGLEMANTGELFF.

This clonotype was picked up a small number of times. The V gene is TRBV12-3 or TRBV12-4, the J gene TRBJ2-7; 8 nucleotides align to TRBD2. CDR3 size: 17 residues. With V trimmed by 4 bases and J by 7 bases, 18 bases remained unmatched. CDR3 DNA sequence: TGTGCCAGCAGTTCGTGGTTTCAAGCGGGAGAGGGTCTGGAGCAGTACTTC. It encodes CASSSWFQAGEGLEQYF.

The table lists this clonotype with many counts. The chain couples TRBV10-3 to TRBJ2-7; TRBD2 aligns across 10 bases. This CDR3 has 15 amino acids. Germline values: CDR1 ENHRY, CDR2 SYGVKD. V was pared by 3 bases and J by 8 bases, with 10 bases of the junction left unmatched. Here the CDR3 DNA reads TGTGCCATCAGTGACAAGCGGGAGGGTGCTACTCAGCAGTACTTC. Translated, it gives CAISDKREGATQQYF.

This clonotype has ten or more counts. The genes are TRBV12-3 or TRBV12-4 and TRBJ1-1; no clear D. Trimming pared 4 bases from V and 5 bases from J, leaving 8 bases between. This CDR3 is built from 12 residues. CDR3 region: CASSWEGTEAFF. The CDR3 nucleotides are TGTGCCAGCAGTTGGGAGGGAACTGAAGCTTTCTTT.

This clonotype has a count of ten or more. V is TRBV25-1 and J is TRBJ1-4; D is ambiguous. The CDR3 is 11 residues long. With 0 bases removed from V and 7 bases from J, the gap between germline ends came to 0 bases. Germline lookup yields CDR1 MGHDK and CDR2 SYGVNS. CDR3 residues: CASSEYEKLFF. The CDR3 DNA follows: TGTGCCAGCAGTGAATATGAAAAACTGTTTTTT.

CDR3 bases: TGCAGTGCTAGCGAGGAATACGAGCAGTACTTC. The encoded protein is CSASEEYEQYF. This chain connects TRBV20-1 to TRBJ2-7; D ambiguous. This CDR3 is built from 11 residues. Germline values: CDR1 DFQATT, CDR2 SNEGSKA (reference sequence). V dropped 3 bases and J dropped 4 bases, with 7 bases sitting between them.

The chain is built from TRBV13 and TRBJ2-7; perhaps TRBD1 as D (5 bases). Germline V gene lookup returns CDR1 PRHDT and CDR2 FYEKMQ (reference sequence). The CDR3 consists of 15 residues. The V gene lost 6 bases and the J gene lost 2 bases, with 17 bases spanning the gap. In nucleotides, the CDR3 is TGTGCCAGCAGGCCTAGGGGAAGGGCCCCCTACGAGCAGTACTTC. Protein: CASRPRGRAPYEQYF.

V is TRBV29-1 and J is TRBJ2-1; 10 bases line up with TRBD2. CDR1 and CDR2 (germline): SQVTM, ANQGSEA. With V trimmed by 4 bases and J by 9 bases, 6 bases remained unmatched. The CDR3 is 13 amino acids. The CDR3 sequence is CSVGKREGREQFF. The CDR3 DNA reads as TGCAGCGTTGGGAAGCGGGAGGGCCGTGAGCAGTTCTTC.

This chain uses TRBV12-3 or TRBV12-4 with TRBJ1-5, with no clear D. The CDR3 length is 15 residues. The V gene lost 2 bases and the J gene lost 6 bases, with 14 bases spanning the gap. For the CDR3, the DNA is TGTGCCAGCAGTTTATCCCCAGGTTTTCGTCAGCCCCAGCATTTT. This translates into CASSLSPGFRQPQHF.

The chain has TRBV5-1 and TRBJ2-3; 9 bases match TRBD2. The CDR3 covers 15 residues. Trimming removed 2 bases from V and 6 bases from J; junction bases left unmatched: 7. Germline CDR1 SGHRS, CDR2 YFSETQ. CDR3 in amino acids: CASSFRTSVRDTQYF. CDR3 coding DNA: TGCGCCAGCAGCTTCAGGACTAGCGTACGGGATACGCAGTATTTT.

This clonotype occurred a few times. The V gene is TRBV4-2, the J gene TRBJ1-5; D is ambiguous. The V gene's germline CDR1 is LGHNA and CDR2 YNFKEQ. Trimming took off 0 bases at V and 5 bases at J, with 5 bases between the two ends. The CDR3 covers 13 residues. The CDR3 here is CASSQDLDQPQHF. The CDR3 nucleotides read TGTGCCAGCAGCCAAGACTTGGATCAGCCCCAGCATTTT.

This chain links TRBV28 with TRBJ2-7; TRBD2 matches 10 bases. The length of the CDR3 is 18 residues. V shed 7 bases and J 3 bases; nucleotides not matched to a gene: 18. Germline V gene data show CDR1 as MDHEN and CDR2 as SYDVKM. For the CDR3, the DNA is TGTGCCAGCAAGGGCGAGGAGCGGGAGGGCCTAGTAGACTACGAGCAGTACTTC. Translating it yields CASKGEEREGLVDYEQYF. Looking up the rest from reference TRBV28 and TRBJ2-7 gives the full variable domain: DVKVTQSSRYLVKRTGEKVFLECVQDMDHENMFWYRQDPGLGLRLIYFSYDVKMKEKGDIPEGYSVSREKKERFSLILESASTNQTSMYLCASKGEEREGLVDYEQYFGPGTRLTVT.

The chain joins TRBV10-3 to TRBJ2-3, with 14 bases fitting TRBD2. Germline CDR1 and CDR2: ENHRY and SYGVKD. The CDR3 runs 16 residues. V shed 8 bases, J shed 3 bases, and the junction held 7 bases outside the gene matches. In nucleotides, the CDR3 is TGTGCCATCGGAACCGGGACTAGCGGGAGTACAGATACGCAGTATTTT. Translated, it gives CAIGTGTSGSTDTQYF.

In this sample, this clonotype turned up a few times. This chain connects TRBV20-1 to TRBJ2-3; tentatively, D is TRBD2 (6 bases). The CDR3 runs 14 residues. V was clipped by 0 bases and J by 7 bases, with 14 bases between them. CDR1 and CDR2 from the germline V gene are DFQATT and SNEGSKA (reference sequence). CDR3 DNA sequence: TGCAGTGCTAGAGAAGTTAGCGGTCGGAATACGCAGTATTTT. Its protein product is CSAREVSGRNTQYF.

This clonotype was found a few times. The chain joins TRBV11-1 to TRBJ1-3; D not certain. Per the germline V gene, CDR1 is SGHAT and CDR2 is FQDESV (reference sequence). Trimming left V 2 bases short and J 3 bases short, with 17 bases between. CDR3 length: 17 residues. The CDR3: CASSLPLAVEGGNTIYF. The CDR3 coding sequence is TGTGCCAGCAGCTTACCTCTGGCAGTGGAAGGTGGAAACACCATATATTTT. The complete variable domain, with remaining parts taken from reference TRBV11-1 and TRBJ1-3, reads EAEVAQSPRYKITEKSQAVAFWCDPISGHATLYWYRQILGQGPELLVQFQDESVVDDSQLPKDRFSAERLKGVDSTLKIQPAELGDSAMYLCASSLPLAVEGGNTIYFGEGSWLTVV.

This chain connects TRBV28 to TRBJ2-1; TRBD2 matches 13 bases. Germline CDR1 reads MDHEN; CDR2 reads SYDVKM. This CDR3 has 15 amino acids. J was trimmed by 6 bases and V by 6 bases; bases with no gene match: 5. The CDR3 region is CASSKLAGGPNEQFF. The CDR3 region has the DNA TGTGCCAGCAGCAAACTAGCGGGAGGGCCCAATGAGCAGTTCTTC.

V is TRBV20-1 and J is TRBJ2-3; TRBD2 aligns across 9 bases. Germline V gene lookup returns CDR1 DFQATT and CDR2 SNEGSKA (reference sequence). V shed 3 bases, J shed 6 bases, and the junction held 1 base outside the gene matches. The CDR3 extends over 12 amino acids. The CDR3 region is CSARLAGDTQYF. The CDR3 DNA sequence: TGCAGTGCTAGGCTAGCGGGGGATACGCAGTATTTT.

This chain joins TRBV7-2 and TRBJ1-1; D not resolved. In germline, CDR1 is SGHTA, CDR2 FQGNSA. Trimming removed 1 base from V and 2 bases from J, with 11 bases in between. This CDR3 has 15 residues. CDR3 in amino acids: CASSLVTGRNTEAFF. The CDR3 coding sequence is TGTGCCAGCAGCTTAGTGACGGGAAGAAACACTGAAGCTTTCTTT.

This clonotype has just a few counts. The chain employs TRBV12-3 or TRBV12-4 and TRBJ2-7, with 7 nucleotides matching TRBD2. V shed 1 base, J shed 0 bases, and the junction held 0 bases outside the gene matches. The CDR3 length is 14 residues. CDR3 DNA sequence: TGTGCCAGCAGTTTAGGGGACTACTCCTACGAGCAGTACTTC. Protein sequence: CASSLGDYSYEQYF.

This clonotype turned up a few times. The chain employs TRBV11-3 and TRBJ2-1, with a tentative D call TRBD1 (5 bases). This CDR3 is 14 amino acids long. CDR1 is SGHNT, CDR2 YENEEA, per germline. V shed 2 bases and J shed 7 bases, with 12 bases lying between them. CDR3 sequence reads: CASSLLATVNEQFF. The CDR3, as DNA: TGTGCCAGCAGCTTACTGGCGACAGTGAATGAGCAGTTCTTC.

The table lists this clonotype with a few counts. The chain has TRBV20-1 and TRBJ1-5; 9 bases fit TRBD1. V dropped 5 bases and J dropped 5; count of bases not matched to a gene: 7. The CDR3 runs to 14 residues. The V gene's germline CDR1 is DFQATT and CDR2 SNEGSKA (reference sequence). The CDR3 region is CSAAGGQGDQPQHF. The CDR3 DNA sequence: TGCAGTGCTGCCGGGGGACAGGGAGATCAGCCCCAGCATTTT.

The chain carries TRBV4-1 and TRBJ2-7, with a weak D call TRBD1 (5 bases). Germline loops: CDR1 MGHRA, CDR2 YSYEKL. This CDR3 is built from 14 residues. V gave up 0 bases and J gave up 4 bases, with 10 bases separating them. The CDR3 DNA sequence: TGCGCCAGCAGCCAAGAAGGGGCAGGGTACGAGCAGTACTTC. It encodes CASSQEGAGYEQYF.

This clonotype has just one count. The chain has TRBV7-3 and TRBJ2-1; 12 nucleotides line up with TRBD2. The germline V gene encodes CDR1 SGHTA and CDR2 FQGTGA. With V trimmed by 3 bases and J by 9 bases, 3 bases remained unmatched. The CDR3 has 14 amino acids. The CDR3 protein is CASSLTSGSSEQFF. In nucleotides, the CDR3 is TGTGCCAGCAGCTTGACTAGCGGGAGCTCTGAGCAGTTCTTC.